The rows below give T cell receptor beta chains drawn from one sample of a study of blood T cell repertoires in COVID-19. Method: immunoSEQ multiplex PCR; TCRdb's copy keeps in-frame clones and lacks some. The sample carries just over 80,000 clones, approximately 90% recorded once. Sequencing input: PBMCs or T cells enriched from blood (not recorded which). These receptors all come from a woman aged 45 to 65 with acute COVID-19. Both conserved end residues are part of each CDR3. A D gene is named only where the DNA matches it firmly. The listing skips clone size in some rows; elsewhere it reads once, few, many or a size class.

>TRBV24-1|TRBJ1-1|.|.
TGTGCCACCAGACCACAGGGTACCCGGGGGGACACTGAAGCTTTCTTT
CATRPQGTRGDTEAFF
>TRBV11-1|TRBJ2-1|.|TRBD2
TGTGCCAGCAGCTCCGGACTAGCGGACAATGAGCAGTTCTTC
CASSSGLADNEQFF
>TRBV11-2|TRBJ1-1|.|.
TGTGCCAGCAGCTTTTTCGGGAGGGGCCTTGAAGCTTTCTTT
CASSFFGRGLEAFF
>TRBV10-3|TRBJ2-6|.|TRBD1
TGTGCCACAGGGGACAGTGACCCTGGTTCTGGGGCCAACGTCCTGACTTTC
CATGDSDPGSGANVLTF
>TRBV9|TRBJ2-1|medium-sized|.
TGTGCCAGCAGCGTAGAACTAGGAAATGAGCAGTTCTTC
CASSVELGNEQFF
>TRBV7-2|TRBJ2-3|few|TRBD2
TGTGCCAGCAGCGTCGGACTAGTGAGCACAGATACGCAGTATTTT
CASSVGLVSTDTQYF
>TRBV18|TRBJ2-1|.|TRBD1
TGTGCCAGCTCCCTCTCCTGGACAGGGTACAATGAGCAGTTCTTC
CASSLSWTGYNEQFF
>TRBV7-9|TRBJ2-3|.|TRBD1
TGTGCCAGCAGCCCCGACAGGGGACGAGCAGATACGCAGTATTTT
CASSPDRGRADTQYF
>TRBV5-1|TRBJ2-7|once|TRBD2
TGCGCCAGCAGCTTGTGGGGGACTAGTGCTAACGAGCAGTACTTC
CASSLWGTSANEQYF
>TRBV7-9|TRBJ1-4|.|.
TGTGCCAGCAGCTTAGATGGATGGGGCGAAAAACTGTTTTTT
CASSLDGWGEKLFF
>TRBV6-4|TRBJ2-2|few|TRBD2
TGTGCCAGCAGTGACGGGGAGGGAACCGGGGAGCTGTTTTTT
CASSDGEGTGELFF
>TRBV2|TRBJ2-7|.|TRBD1
TGTGCCAGCAGTGTGGGTCTCGGACGTGCCGGGACAGGGGGCAACGAGCAGTACTTC
CASSVGLGRAGTGGNEQYF
>TRBV6-1|TRBJ1-2|.|TRBD1
TGTGCCAGCAGTGAACTTGTGGGACAGGGAAACTATGGCTACACCTTC
CASSELVGQGNYGYTF
>TRBV25-1|TRBJ1-1|.|TRBD1
TGTGCCAGCAGACAGGGGAGAACTGAAGCTTTCTTT
CASRQGRTEAFF